Presented here are 16 T cell receptor beta chains from one specimen sequenced in a study of T cell clonality in common variable immunodeficiency. This table comes from immunoSEQ multiplex PCR, and its TCRdb copy is limited to in-frame clones, with some not included. The specimen has roughly 30,000 clones, none found just once. Which antigens these TCRs recognize remains unknown. General study findings and limits: Reportedly, TCR beta sequences from common variable immunodeficiency showed fewer deletions and N-nucleotide insertions.

Specimen: peripheral blood mononuclear cells. The receptor set was obtained from a human donor with common variable immunodeficiency.

Note on this clone: With the read ending 3 residues before the CDR3 end, the germline J gene is used to fill in that end. The genes are TRBV11-2 and TRBJ2-5; tentatively, D is TRBD2 (5 bases). CDR3 length equals 15 residues. Germline CDR1 reads SGHAT; CDR2 reads FQNNGV. Trimming took off 5 bases at V and 4 bases at J, with 17 bases between the two ends. This CDR3 is CASSPSSGEPETQYF. The sequenced CDR3 bases are TGTGCCAGCAGCCCATCGTCCGGGGAGCCAGAGACC.

About this clone itself: The CDR3 goes on 3 residues after the read ends, and that part is filled in from the germline J gene. This chain links TRBV20-1 with TRBJ2-1; 12 bases match TRBD2. The V gene end was trimmed by 5 bases and the J gene end by 6 bases; junction bases not matched to a gene: 5. The CDR3 is 14 residues long. Per the germline V gene, CDR1 is DFQATT and CDR2 is SNEGSKA (reference sequence). The part of the CDR3 DNA that was read is TGCAGTGCTTTTCGACTAGCGGGAGTCAATGAG. Translated, it gives CSAFRLAGVNE. The whole CDR3 sequence reads CSAFRLAGVNEQFF.

Note on this clone: Read coverage stops 3 residues before the CDR3 terminus; the germline J gene supplies the remainder. The J gene is TRBJ1-2, the V gene TRBV7-9, with a weak D call TRBD1 (6 bases). Deletions cut 6 bases from V and 4 bases from J, with 18 bases between. The CDR3 is 15 amino acids. The germline V gene has CDR1 SEHNR and CDR2 FQNEAQ (reference sequence). The sequenced CDR3 bases are TGTGCCAGCAGTACTCACAGGGCCCTACTCTATGGC. Translating gives CASSTHRALLYG. The entire CDR3 protein is CASSTHRALLYGYTF.

This clone was counted a few times. The CDR3 end falls 3 residues outside the read, so it is completed with the germline J gene. The V gene is TRBV13, the J gene TRBJ1-6; maybe TRBD1 (5 bases). Germline lookup yields CDR1 PRHDT and CDR2 FYEKMQ (reference sequence). This CDR3 spans 16 amino acids. The V gene lost 7 bases and the J gene lost 1 base, with 14 bases spanning the gap. CDR3 bases read: TGTGCCAGCAAACTCGCCGGGGGATCCTATAATTCACCC. Translating gives CASKLAGGSYNSP. The full CDR3 is CASKLAGGSYNSPLHF.

For this clone: The observed sequence ends 3 residues before the CDR3 terminus, with the missing tail filled in from the germline J gene. The rearrangement uses TRBV19 and TRBJ2-3, with 12 nucleotides matching TRBD2. V lost 5 bases, J lost 5 bases, and 8 bases stayed unmatched. Germline lookup yields CDR1 LNHDA and CDR2 SQIVND (reference sequence). The CDR3 loop spans 16 amino acids. The DNA read from the CDR3 is TGTGCCAGTAGTCTCCGGACTAGCGGGAAAGGAGATACG. Translation gives CASSLRTSGKGDT. From start to end, the CDR3 is CASSLRTSGKGDTQYF. Full variable domain (remainder filled in from reference TRBV19 and TRBJ2-3): DGGITQSPKYLFRKEGQNVTLSCEQNLNHDAMYWYRQDPGQGLRLIYYSQIVNDFQKGDIAEGYSVSREKKESFPLTVTSAQKNPTAFYLCASSLRTSGKGDTQYFGPGTRLTVL.

The table lists this clone with many counts. Read sequence stops 3 residues before the CDR3 end, and the germline J gene provides the missing end. The chain links TRBV6-1 to TRBJ1-4; 8 bases are a match to TRBD1. The CDR3 totals 14 residues. Germline CDR1 MNHNS, CDR2 SASEGT. V gave up 1 base and J gave up 8 bases; unmatched junction bases: 3. CDR3 bases read: TGTGCCAGCAGTGAAGGGACAGGGCGGGAAAAA. Amino acids: CASSEGTGREK. The full CDR3 is CASSEGTGREKLFF.

As regards this clone: From the germline J gene comes the end of the CDR3, since the read stops 3 residues before it. J is TRBJ1-3 and V is TRBV6-2 or TRBV6-3; D is unclear. The germline V and J ends were trimmed by 6 bases and 0 bases, with 15 bases remaining between them. Germline V gene lookup returns CDR1 MNHEY and CDR2 SVGEGT. The CDR3 runs 16 residues. The part of the CDR3 DNA that was read is TGTGCCAGCAGCCTTTATTTCCAGGCCTCTGGAAACACC. Translated: CASSLYFQASGNT. The whole CDR3 sequence reads CASSLYFQASGNTIYF.

This clone was seen ten or more times. The CDR3 extends 3 residues past the end of the read, so its final part is completed from the germline J gene. The chain couples TRBV18 to TRBJ2-2, with TRBD1 matching 8 bases. The CDR3 contains 19 residues. J was trimmed by 8 bases and V by 3 bases; bases with no gene match: 20. The germline CDR1 and CDR2 sequences are KGHSH and LQKENI. CDR3 in amino acids: CASSPAQTGGGSAPGELFF. CDR3 bases read: TGTGCCAGCTCACCGGCCCAAACAGGGGGAGGTTCTGCACCGGGGGAG.

There are many counts of this clone. The read terminates 3 residues before the CDR3 end, so the remaining end is supplied by the germline J gene. The chain combines TRBV18 with TRBJ2-3; D uncertain. Deletions cut 3 bases from V and 0 bases from J, with 7 bases between. The CDR3 extends over 14 amino acids. Germline V gene data show CDR1 as KGHSH and CDR2 as LQKENI. CDR3 in amino acids: CASSPTPSTDTQYF. The sequenced part of the CDR3 DNA is TGTGCCAGCTCACCTACACCAAGCACAGATACG.

This clone was seen ten or more times. The CDR3 end lies 3 residues beyond the end of the read and is filled in from the germline J gene. The chain links TRBV7-8 to TRBJ1-5; D perhaps matches TRBD1 (5 bases). This CDR3 has 15 residues. Looked up from germline, CDR1 is SGHVS and CDR2 is FQNEAQ. Trimming removed 5 bases at V and 0 bases at J, with 11 bases between. The CDR3 sequence: CASSNQDSSNQPQHF. CDR3 DNA (partial): TGTGCCAGCAGCAACCAAGACAGTAGCAATCAGCCC.

Worth noting for this clone: Read sequence stops 3 residues before the CDR3 end, and the germline J gene provides the missing end. This chain uses TRBV2 with TRBJ1-1; 7 positions match TRBD1. The CDR3 consists of 13 residues. After removal of 0 bases from V and 7 bases from J, the junction contained 2 bases not matched to a gene. Per germline, CDR1 SNHLY and CDR2 FYNNEI. CDR3 bases read: TGTGCCAGCAGTGAAGCCGCAGGGGGTGAA. Its protein product is CASSEAAGGE. Given in full, the CDR3 is CASSEAAGGEAFF.

This clone came up a few times. Other DNA sequences in the sample encode the same CDR3. The sequenced CDR3 bases are TGTGCCAGCAGCTTGTCCACGGGTTCCTATGGC. Translating gives CASSLSTGSYG. The entire CDR3 reads CASSLSTGSYGYTF. The chain has TRBV5-6 and TRBJ1-2; D is unclear. The sequence runs out 3 residues before the end of the CDR3; the remainder is reconstructed from the germline J gene. Germline V lookup: CDR1 SGHDT, CDR2 YYEEEE. The CDR3 runs 14 residues. V was trimmed by 1 base and J by 4 bases, leaving 11 bases between them. Supplemented by reference TRBV5-6 and TRBJ1-2, the full variable domain reads DAGVTQSPTHLIKTRGQQVTLRCSPKSGHDTVSWYQQALGQGPQFIFQYYEEEERQRGNFPDRFSGHQFPNYSSELNVNALLLGDSALYLCASSLSTGSYGYTFGSGTRLTVV.

Note on this clone: Read data end 3 residues before the CDR3 end; the end is taken from the germline J gene. The gene calls are TRBV19 and TRBJ1-5; 10 bases match TRBD1. The CDR3 is 15 amino acids. Germline-derived CDR1 and CDR2 are LNHDA and SQIVND (reference sequence). Germline trimming cut 4 bases from V and 6 bases from J; bases unmatched to any gene: 6. CDR3 DNA, as far as it was read: TGTGCCAGTAGTACCGGGACAGGGGTCGGTCAGCCC. It encodes CASSTGTGVGQP. The full CDR3 is CASSTGTGVGQPQHF.

The sample holds many counts of this clone. The read ends 3 residues before the CDR3 terminus; that terminus is restored from the germline J gene. This chain connects TRBV5-6 to TRBJ2-2; weak D call: TRBD1 (5 bases). Germline loops: CDR1 SGHDT, CDR2 YYEEEE. With 3 bases removed from V and 2 bases from J, the gap between germline ends came to 11 bases. CDR3 length equals 15 residues. The CDR3 DNA, read in part, is TGTGCCAGCAGCTCAGGGTTCCACAACACCGGGGAG. It specifies CASSSGFHNTGE. The entire CDR3 protein is CASSSGFHNTGELFF. Supplemented by reference TRBV5-6 and TRBJ2-2, the full variable domain reads DAGVTQSPTHLIKTRGQQVTLRCSPKSGHDTVSWYQQALGQGPQFIFQYYEEEERQRGNFPDRFSGHQFPNYSSELNVNALLLGDSALYLCASSSGFHNTGELFFGEGSRLTVL.

This clone was counted at least ten times. Read coverage stops 3 residues before the CDR3 terminus; the germline J gene supplies the remainder. The gene calls are TRBV20-1 and TRBJ2-3, with 12 bases matching TRBD2. The V and J ends lost 6 bases and 4 bases, in that order; junction bases with no gene match: 5. CDR1 DFQATT and CDR2 SNEGSKA come from the germline V gene (reference sequence). The CDR3 runs to 14 residues. CDR3 sequence reads: CSASTSGSPDTQYF. The part of the CDR3 DNA that was read is TGCAGTGCCTCGACTAGCGGGAGCCCAGATACG.

This clone occurred many times. The missing CDR3 end, 3 residues past where the read stops, is filled in from the germline J gene. The J gene is TRBJ2-5, the V gene TRBV20-1; possibly TRBD2 for D (7 bases). CDR3 length: 14 residues. V shed 7 bases and J shed 4 bases, with 19 bases lying between them. Germline loops: CDR1 DFQATT, CDR2 SNEGSKA (reference sequence). The CDR3 is CSVEIRGGGETQYF. The sequenced CDR3 bases are TGCAGTGTCGAGATCCGCGGGGGCGGAGAGACC.